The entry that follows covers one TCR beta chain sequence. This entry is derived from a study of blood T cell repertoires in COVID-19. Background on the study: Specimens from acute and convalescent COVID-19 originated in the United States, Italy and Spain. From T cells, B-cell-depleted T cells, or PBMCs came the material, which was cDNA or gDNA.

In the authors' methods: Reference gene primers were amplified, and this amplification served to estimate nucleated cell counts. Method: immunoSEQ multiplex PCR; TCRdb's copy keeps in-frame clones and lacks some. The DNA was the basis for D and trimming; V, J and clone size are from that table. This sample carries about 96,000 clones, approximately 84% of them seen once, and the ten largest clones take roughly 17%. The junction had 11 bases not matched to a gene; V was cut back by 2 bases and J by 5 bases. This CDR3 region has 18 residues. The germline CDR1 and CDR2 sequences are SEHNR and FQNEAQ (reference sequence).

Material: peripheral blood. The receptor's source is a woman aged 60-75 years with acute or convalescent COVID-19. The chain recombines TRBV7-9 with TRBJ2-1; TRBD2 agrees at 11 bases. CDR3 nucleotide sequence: TGTGCCAGCAGCTTAAAAATAAGACTAGCGGGGCTTCACAATGAGCAGTTCTTC. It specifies CASSLKIRLAGLHNEQFF.